The 32 T cell receptor beta chains below all came from one sample that was sequenced in a study of T cell responses to AZD1222 COVID-19 vaccine. Assay: immunoSEQ multiplex PCR; the TCRdb copy retains only in-frame clones and omits some. The sample holds around 120,000 clones; over 75% are singletons and the top ten take 15% to 20%. The input for sequencing was peripheral blood, taken on day 0 of MenACWY control vaccination. The receptors were sampled from an adult in good health.

V usage is TRBV7-2 and J usage is TRBJ2-2, with a possible D match to TRBD2 (7 bases). This CDR3 spans 16 amino acids. Trimming removed 7 bases at V and 3 bases at J, with 18 bases between. Germline lookup yields CDR1 SGHTA and CDR2 FQGNSA. As DNA, the CDR3 is TGTGCCAGCACCGGAGGGGGGAGGGCGGACACCGGGGAGCTGTTTTTT. Translation gives CASTGGGRADTGELFF.

The chain recombines TRBV27 with TRBJ2-1; the match to TRBD2 covers 8 bases. Germline loops: CDR1 MNHEY, CDR2 SMNVEV (reference sequence). Trimming at V came to 2 bases and at J to 4 bases, leaving 4 bases not matched to a gene. CDR3 length: 15 residues. CDR3 amino acids: CASSLLSGGYNEQFF. CDR3 DNA sequence: TGTGCCAGCAGTTTACTGTCGGGAGGGTACAATGAGCAGTTCTTC.

This rearrangement joins TRBV5-1 to TRBJ2-3; tentatively, D is TRBD2 (5 bases). Germline-derived CDR1 and CDR2 are SGHRS and YFSETQ. The CDR3 contains 14 residues. Trimming stripped 4 bases from V and 2 bases from J, with 11 bases between. The DNA for the CDR3 is TGCGCCAGCAGCCTAGCTGGCCCCACAGATACGCAGTATTTT. The encoded protein is CASSLAGPTDTQYF.

This chain's CDR3 is CASSGDRGLGNYGYTF. Written as DNA, the CDR3 is TGTGCCAGCAGTGGCGACAGGGGGCTAGGTAACTATGGCTACACCTTC. The rearrangement joins TRBV6-1 to TRBJ1-2, with 10 bases identical to TRBD1. The CDR3 spans 16 residues. Per the germline V gene, CDR1 is MNHNS and CDR2 is SASEGT. After removal of 4 bases from V and 1 base from J, the junction contained 6 bases not matched to a gene.

CDR3 residues: CASRRVLVGYGYTF. CDR3 coding DNA: TGTGCCAGCAGAAGGGTCCTAGTAGGCTATGGCTACACCTTC. This chain joins TRBV28 and TRBJ1-2; D not certain. Trimming shortened V by 6 bases and J by 4 bases, and 15 bases separated the two germline ends. Germline lookup yields CDR1 MDHEN and CDR2 SYDVKM. CDR3 length equals 14 residues.

V gene TRBV2 combines with J gene TRBJ1-1; 7 nucleotides line up with TRBD1. The CDR3 has 16 residues. The V gene's germline CDR1 is SNHLY and CDR2 FYNNEI. V was pared by 8 bases and J by 1 base, with 13 bases of the junction left unmatched. The chain's CDR3 is CASVRRTGVQNTEAFF. The CDR3, as DNA: TGTGCCAGCGTGAGAAGGACAGGTGTTCAGAACACTGAAGCTTTCTTT.

The chain carries TRBV2 and TRBJ1-2, with a weak D call TRBD1 (6 bases). The CDR3 contains 14 residues. CDR1 is SNHLY and CDR2 is FYNNEI in the germline V gene. V was cut by 6 bases and J by 4 bases, with 15 bases left in between. DNA for the CDR3: TGTGCCAGCAGCGAGGGGGGGCGCACCTATGGCTACACCTTC. Protein product: CASSEGGRTYGYTF.

The rearrangement links TRBV5-1 to TRBJ2-7; TRBD2 might be the D (6 bases). CDR3 size: 14 residues. Germline V gives CDR1 SGHRS, CDR2 YFSETQ. Trimming removed 7 bases at V and 2 bases at J, with 16 bases between. The CDR3 DNA follows: TGCGCCAGCGGGCGGGACGGGCCCGCCTACGAGCAGTACTTC. This translates into CASGRDGPAYEQYF. Combining the CDR3 with reference TRBV5-1 and TRBJ2-7 gives the whole variable domain KAGVTQTPRYLIKTRGQQVTLSCSPISGHRSVSWYQQTPGQGLQFLFEYFSETQRNKGNFPGRFSGRQFSNSRSEMNVSTLELGDSALYLCASGRDGPAYEQYFGPGTRLTVT.

The chain combines TRBV12-3 or TRBV12-4 with TRBJ1-5; D may be TRBD1 (6 bases). The length of the CDR3 is 13 residues. V lost 5 bases, J lost 5 bases, and 10 bases lay in between. Here the CDR3 reads CASSRDRYQPQHF. The CDR3, as DNA: TGTGCCAGCAGTCGAGACAGGTATCAGCCCCAGCATTTT.

The chain employs TRBV7-9 and TRBJ1-2; 8 bases line up with TRBD1. The CDR3 is 14 residues long. Germline values: CDR1 SEHNR, CDR2 FQNEAQ (reference sequence). After removal of 2 bases from V and 8 bases from J, the junction contained 7 bases not matched to a gene. CDR3 nucleotide sequence: TGTGCCAGCAGCTTAATGCAGGGGGCACGGGGCTACACCTTC. Translated, it gives CASSLMQGARGYTF. Filled out from reference TRBV7-9 and TRBJ1-2, the complete variable domain reads DTGVSQNPRHKITKRGQNVTFRCDPISEHNRLYWYRQTLGQGPEFLTYFQNEAQLEKSRLLSDRFSAERPKGSFSTLEIQRTEQGDSAMYLCASSLMQGARGYTFGSGTRLTVV.

The V gene is TRBV27, the J gene TRBJ2-1; 7 bases line up with TRBD1. The CDR3 totals 15 residues. Germline V gene lookup returns CDR1 MNHEY and CDR2 SMNVEV (reference sequence). J lost 7 bases, V lost 2 bases, and 8 bases had no gene match. The CDR3 loop is CASSLARQGVNEQFF. DNA of the CDR3: TGTGCCAGCAGTTTAGCGCGACAGGGAGTGAATGAGCAGTTCTTC.

The chain couples TRBV5-1 to TRBJ1-1; unclear D gene. The CDR3 has 12 residues. The germline V gene encodes CDR1 SGHRS and CDR2 YFSETQ. Trimming shortened V by 2 bases and J by 7 bases, and 9 bases separated the two germline ends. The CDR3 coding sequence is TGCGCCAGCAGCTTTTACGGTGGTGAAGCTTTCTTT. Protein product: CASSFYGGEAFF.

The chain combines TRBV11-2 with TRBJ2-3; TRBD2 aligns across 11 bases. V shed 1 base and J 8 bases; nucleotides not matched to a gene: 5. Looked up from germline, CDR1 is SGHAT and CDR2 is FQNNGV. The CDR3 runs to 15 residues. Here the CDR3 reads CASSLGTLAGGTQYF. In DNA, the CDR3 is TGTGCCAGCAGCTTAGGGACGCTAGCGGGGGGTACGCAGTATTTT.

This sequence joins TRBV4-1 and TRBJ2-7, with D possibly being TRBD2 (6 bases). The CDR3 is made up of 16 amino acids. Looked up from germline, CDR1 is MGHRA and CDR2 is YSYEKL. V was clipped by 1 base and J by 0 bases, with 13 bases between them. CDR3 protein: CASSQATSRGSYEQYF. Written as DNA, the CDR3 is TGCGCCAGCAGCCAAGCCACTAGCAGAGGCTCCTACGAGCAGTACTTC.

In its sample, this clone was seen once. The chain employs TRBV29-1 and TRBJ2-5; TRBD2 agrees at 9 bases. The CDR3 has 14 amino acids. Germline V lookup: CDR1 SQVTM, CDR2 ANQGSEA. Trimming at V came to 4 bases and at J to 5 bases, leaving 8 bases not matched to a gene. In DNA form, the CDR3 reads TGCAGCGTTGGGGTAGCGGGAGCGGGTGAGACCCAGTACTTC. Protein sequence: CSVGVAGAGETQYF.

This chain links TRBV29-1 with TRBJ2-7; 9 bases map to TRBD1. Losses at the gene ends were 8 bases for V and 4 bases for J; bases not matched to a gene: 6. Germline V lookup: CDR1 SQVTM, CDR2 ANQGSEA. The CDR3 is 12 amino acids. This CDR3 reads CSITGTGYEQYF. In DNA form, the CDR3 reads TGCAGCATTACCGGGACAGGGTACGAGCAGTACTTC.

The chain is built from TRBV6-6 and TRBJ2-7, with TRBD2 matching 8 bases. Trimming removed 5 bases from V and 4 bases from J; junction bases left unmatched: 10. There are 15 residues in the CDR3. Looked up from germline, CDR1 is MNHNY and CDR2 is SVGAGI (reference sequence). The CDR3: CASSQFSGTSYEQYF. In nucleotides, the CDR3 is TGTGCCAGCAGTCAATTTAGCGGGACGTCTTACGAGCAGTACTTC.

The chain recombines TRBV5-1 with TRBJ1-2, with D tentatively TRBD1 (6 bases). V was trimmed by 7 bases and J by 4 bases, leaving 17 bases between them. The CDR3 is 14 amino acids. Germline V gene sequence: CDR1 SGHRS, CDR2 YFSETQ. This chain's CDR3 is CASSAGQGTYGYTF. The DNA of the CDR3 is TGCGCCAGCTCTGCGGGTCAGGGGACCTATGGCTACACCTTC.

The chain employs TRBV27 and TRBJ2-1, with 9 positions matching TRBD1. Per germline, CDR1 MNHEY and CDR2 SMNVEV (reference sequence). The CDR3 is made up of 16 amino acids. Trimming cost V 4 bases and J 5 bases; bases outside gene matches: 9. The CDR3 region is CASSSLGDRANNEQFF. The CDR3 DNA reads as TGTGCCAGCAGTTCCCTGGGGGACAGGGCAAACAATGAGCAGTTCTTC.

This sequence joins TRBV7-6 and TRBJ2-3; possibly TRBD2 for D (5 bases). This CDR3 region has 16 residues. CDR1 SGHVS and CDR2 FNYEAQ come from the germline V gene. V lost 5 bases to trimming and J lost 6 bases, with 21 bases between them. The CDR3 sequence: CASSHPRAELRDTQYF. The CDR3 coding sequence is TGTGCCAGCAGCCATCCTCGAGCGGAGCTGCGGGATACGCAGTATTTT.

V usage is TRBV19 and J usage is TRBJ2-3; 10 positions match TRBD2. V shed 6 bases and J 6 bases; nucleotides not matched to a gene: 6. In germline, CDR1 is LNHDA, CDR2 SQIVND (reference sequence). The CDR3 totals 14 residues. This CDR3 reads CASRASGRWDTQYF. In DNA form, the CDR3 reads TGTGCCAGTAGAGCTAGCGGGAGATGGGATACGCAGTATTTT.

This clone was counted a single time. This chain links TRBV11-3 with TRBJ2-5; weak D call: TRBD1 (6 bases). CDR1 is SGHNT and CDR2 is YENEEA in the germline V gene. Trimming cost V 1 base and J 2 bases, with 14 bases left between them. This CDR3 comprises 16 residues. CDR3 sequence (DNA): TGTGCCAGCAGCTTAGGGGGACACCTAGATCAAGAGACCCAGTACTTC. This translates into CASSLGGHLDQETQYF. Together with reference TRBV11-3 and TRBJ2-5, the CDR3 gives the full variable domain: EAGVVQSPRYKIIEKKQPVAFWCNPISGHNTLYWYLQNLGQGPELLIRYENEEAVDDSQLPKDRFSAERLKGVDSTLKIQPAELGDSAVYLCASSLGGHLDQETQYFGPGTRLLVL.

The chain couples TRBV5-1 to TRBJ1-6; D is perhaps TRBD1 (6 bases). The germline V gene encodes CDR1 SGHRS and CDR2 YFSETQ. The V and J ends lost 4 bases and 7 bases respectively, with 18 bases between them. CDR3 size: 16 residues. CDR3 DNA sequence: TGCGCCAGCAGCGCGGGGAGGACAGCCGGAAATTCACCCCTCCACTTT. Encoded protein: CASSAGRTAGNSPLHF.

V usage is TRBV7-9 and J usage is TRBJ2-7; perhaps TRBD1 as D (5 bases). CDR1 is SEHNR, CDR2 FQNEAQ, per germline (reference sequence). CDR3 length: 13 amino acids. The germline V and J ends were trimmed by 5 bases and 4 bases, with 12 bases remaining between them. The CDR3 is CASSPNRLYEQYF. The CDR3 region has the DNA TGTGCCAGCAGCCCGAACAGGCTTTACGAGCAGTACTTC.

V and J are TRBV19 and TRBJ2-6, with D possibly being TRBD2 (6 bases). Germline values: CDR1 LNHDA, CDR2 SQIVND (reference sequence). V was clipped by 9 bases and J by 4 bases, with 19 bases between them. CDR3 size: 16 residues. CDR3 loop: CASRGLLRAGANVLTF. CDR3 DNA: TGTGCCAGCCGGGGACTTTTGCGTGCGGGGGCCAACGTCCTGACTTTC.

The table lists this clone with a few counts. The chain is built from TRBV9 and TRBJ2-3, with D hard to call. CDR1 is SGDLS and CDR2 is YYNGEE in the germline V gene. Trimming pared 3 bases from V and 5 bases from J, leaving 7 bases between. The CDR3 runs 12 residues. CDR3 loop: CASSAGLDTQYF. DNA of the CDR3: TGTGCCAGCAGCGCCGGCCTAGATACGCAGTATTTT.

The V gene is TRBV13, the J gene TRBJ1-2; tentative D call: TRBD1 (5 bases). Germline assignment: CDR1 PRHDT and CDR2 FYEKMQ (reference sequence). V was shortened by 5 bases and J by 5 bases, with 6 bases between the two germline ends. This CDR3 contains 11 residues. This CDR3 is CASSRQYGYTF. The CDR3 bases are TGTGCCAGCAGCCGACAGTATGGCTACACCTTC. Complete variable domain (other parts from reference TRBV13 and TRBJ1-2): AAGVIQSPRHLIKEKRETATLKCYPIPRHDTVYWYQQGPGQDPQFLISFYEKMQSDKGSIPDRFSAQQFSDYHSELNMSSLELGDSALYFCASSRQYGYTFGSGTRLTVV.

The chain uses TRBV18 and TRBJ2-7; tentative D call: TRBD2 (6 bases). CDR1 and CDR2 from the germline V gene are KGHSH and LQKENI. This CDR3 spans 16 amino acids. V was clipped by 6 bases and J by 5 bases, with 23 bases between them. CDR3 in amino acids: CASSPRLVSGFDEQYF. CDR3 in DNA: TGTGCCAGCTCCCCCCGGTTGGTTAGCGGATTTGACGAGCAGTACTTC. The variable domain in full, completed from reference TRBV18 and TRBJ2-7, reads NAGVMQNPRHLVRRRGQEARLRCSPMKGHSHVYWYRQLPEEGLKFMVYLQKENIIDESGMPKERFSAEFPKEGPSILRIQQVVRGDSAAYFCASSPRLVSGFDEQYFGPGTRLTVT.

The chain employs TRBV6-5 and TRBJ2-7; D may be TRBD2 (5 bases). The CDR3 loop spans 15 amino acids. V was clipped by 7 bases and J by 0 bases, with 16 bases between them. The germline CDR1 and CDR2 sequences are MNHEY and SVGAGI. The CDR3 reads CASNPGPAASYEQYF. The CDR3 DNA reads TGTGCCAGCAACCCCGGGCCAGCGGCCTCCTACGAGCAGTACTTC.

V usage is TRBV28 and J usage is TRBJ2-1; 7 bases line up with TRBD1. This CDR3 region has 13 residues. Looked up from germline, CDR1 is MDHEN and CDR2 is SYDVKM. J was trimmed by 7 bases and V by 6 bases; bases with no gene match: 6. The CDR3 nucleotides read TGTGCCAGCAGGCTGGGACAGCCGAATGAGCAGTTCTTC. Protein sequence: CASRLGQPNEQFF.

The J gene is TRBJ2-7, the V gene TRBV14, with 8 bases matching TRBD2. CDR3 length equals 15 residues. After removal of 1 base from V and 4 bases from J, the junction contained 6 bases not matched to a gene. CDR1 is SGHDN and CDR2 is FVKESK in the germline V gene. The CDR3 nucleotides read TGTGCCAGCAGCCAAGCGGGGGGGCGCGTATACGAGCAGTACTTC. Translated: CASSQAGGRVYEQYF.

The chain uses TRBV15 and TRBJ1-5; D is ambiguous. Between the trimmed V and J ends, which lost 0 bases and 4 bases, there was a span of 7 bases. This CDR3 is 14 amino acids long. Germline V gene sequence: CDR1 LNHNV, CDR2 YYDKDF (reference sequence). Here the CDR3 DNA reads TGTGCCACCAGCAGAGAAGACCAGAATCAGCCCCAGCATTTT. Translation: CATSREDQNQPQHF.